These T cell receptor beta chains were read from a single sample in a study of technical replicates of blood from a few donors. Sequencing used immunoSEQ multiplex PCR; TCRdb keeps in-frame clones, though not all of them. The sample gives tens of thousands of clones, approximately 93% of which show up once; under 0.3% is in the top ten. Sequencing used T cells isolated from PBMCs. The receptors stem from a human donor in good health. The CDR3 runs from the conserved cysteine through the conserved F or W. D genes are given only for firm matches. Some rows have no size entry. The others give once, few or many, or a class for an expanded clone.

d_call	clone_size	v_call	j_call	cdr3_aa	cdr3_nt
-	-	TRBV25-1	TRBJ1-1	CASARGTEAFF	TGTGCCAGCGCGAGAGGCACTGAAGCTTTCTTT
TRBD1	-	TRBV2	TRBJ1-1	CASSPQGAGNTEAFF	TGTGCCAGCAGTCCGCAGGGGGCTGGGAACACTGAAGCTTTCTTT
TRBD1	-	TRBV6-1	TRBJ2-2	CASSEGTAPRLFF	TGTGCCAGCAGTGAGGGGACAGCTCCAAGGCTGTTTTTT
-	-	TRBV10-3	TRBJ1-5	CAISARGDDLSNQPQHF	TGTGCCATCAGTGCCAGGGGAGATGATTTGAGCAATCAGCCCCAGCATTTT
TRBD1	-	TRBV6-6	TRBJ2-1	CASSLDRASYNEQFF	TGTGCCAGCAGCCTGGACAGGGCGTCCTACAATGAGCAGTTCTTC
-	-	TRBV7-2	TRBJ2-3	CASSFIGTDTQYF	TGTGCCAGCAGCTTCATAGGCACAGATACGCAGTATTTT
TRBD2	-	TRBV5-6	TRBJ2-1	CASGPSFSGRSSYNEQFF	TGTGCCAGCGGGCCTTCATTTAGCGGGAGGAGCTCCTACAATGAGCAGTTCTTC
TRBD1	-	TRBV30	TRBJ1-1	CAWSVQGDTEAFF	TGTGCCTGGAGTGTCCAGGGGGATACTGAAGCTTTCTTT
TRBD1	-	TRBV28	TRBJ1-4	CATTGFEEKLFF	TGTGCCACGACAGGGTTTGAAGAAAAACTGTTTTTT
TRBD1	once	TRBV30	TRBJ2-7	CAWSVQGAAYEQYF	TGTGCCTGGAGTGTACAGGGGGCAGCCTACGAGCAGTACTTC
TRBD1	-	TRBV14	TRBJ2-1	CASSQDRTGGQFF	TGTGCCAGCAGCCAAGACCGGACAGGGGGGCAGTTCTTC
-	-	TRBV7-9	TRBJ1-2	CASSLTVPNGYTF	TGTGCCAGCAGCTTAACGGTGCCGAATGGCTACACCTTC
TRBD1	-	TRBV28	TRBJ1-2	CASSPGQGAYGYTF	TGTGCCAGCAGCCCCGGACAGGGAGCCTATGGCTACACCTTC
-	once	TRBV6-5	TRBJ1-2	CASTCNRDCYGYTF	TGTGCCAGCACTTGTAACCGGGACTGTTATGGCTACACCTTC
TRBD2	-	TRBV7-8	TRBJ2-3	CASRLAGSTDTQYF	TGTGCCAGCAGGCTAGCGGGGAGCACAGATACGCAGTATTTT
-	-	TRBV29-1	TRBJ2-1	CSARGLEVYNEQFF	TGCAGCGCAAGGGGACTGGAAGTTTACAATGAGCAGTTCTTC
-	-	TRBV4-1	TRBJ1-3	CASSQNEGNTIYF	TGCGCCAGCAGCCAAAATGAGGGAAACACCATATATTTT
-	-	TRBV4-1	TRBJ2-1	CASSPLGLYEQFF	TGCGCCAGCAGCCCCTTAGGACTCTATGAGCAGTTCTTC
-	-	TRBV30	TRBJ1-5	CAWSSDSPTQPQHF	TGTGCCTGGAGTTCAGACAGCCCAACTCAGCCCCAGCATTTT
TRBD1	-	TRBV5-1	TRBJ1-3	CASSRQGASFGNTIYF	TGCGCCAGCAGCAGACAGGGGGCTAGCTTTGGAAACACCATATATTTT
-	-	TRBV4-1	TRBJ2-7	CASSRLTTAVYEQYF	TGCGCCAGCAGTCGCTTAACGACAGCTGTCTACGAGCAGTACTTC
TRBD1	-	TRBV6-6	TRBJ2-7	CASSYSGQVYYEQYF	TGTGCCAGCAGTTACTCAGGACAGGTTTACTACGAGCAGTACTTC
TRBD1	few	TRBV29-1	TRBJ2-7	CSVRTGTGGNEQYF	TGCAGCGTCAGAACCGGGACAGGGGGGAACGAGCAGTACTTC
TRBD1	-	TRBV28	TRBJ1-4	CASTAGTANEKLFF	TGTGCCAGCACCGCCGGGACAGCTAATGAAAAACTGTTTTTT
-	-	TRBV6-5	TRBJ2-2	CASRGSRFAGELFF	TGTGCCAGCAGAGGCAGCAGGTTCGCCGGGGAGCTGTTTTTT
TRBD1	-	TRBV18	TRBJ2-7	CASSPNRGPSYEQYF	TGTGCCAGCTCACCGAACAGGGGGCCTTCCTACGAGCAGTACTTC
-	-	TRBV11-3	TRBJ2-7	CASSATGYEQYF	TGTGCCAGCAGCGCGACAGGATACGAGCAGTACTTC
-	-	TRBV5-1	TRBJ2-7	CASSFGGSEQYF	TGCGCCAGCAGCTTTGGCGGGTCCGAGCAGTACTTC
-	-	TRBV19	TRBJ2-2	CASTLTGELFF	TGTGCCAGTACCCTCACCGGGGAGCTGTTTTTT